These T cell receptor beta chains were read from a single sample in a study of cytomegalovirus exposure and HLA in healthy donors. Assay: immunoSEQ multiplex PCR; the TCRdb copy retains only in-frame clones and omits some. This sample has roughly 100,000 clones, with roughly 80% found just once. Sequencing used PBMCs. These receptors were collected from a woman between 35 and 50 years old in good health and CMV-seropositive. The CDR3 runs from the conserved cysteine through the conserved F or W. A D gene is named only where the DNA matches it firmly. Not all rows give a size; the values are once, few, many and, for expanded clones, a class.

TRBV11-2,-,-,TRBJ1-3,CASSLGQTLSGNTIYF,TGTGCCAGCAGCTTAGGGCAGACTCTCTCTGGAAACACCATATATTTT
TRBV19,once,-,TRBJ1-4,CASSPRGAEEKLFF,TGTGCCAGTAGCCCCAGGGGCGCAGAGGAAAAACTGTTTTTT
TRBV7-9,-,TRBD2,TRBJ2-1,CASSPGTSGTHPYYNEQFF,TGTGCCAGCAGCCCAGGGACTAGCGGGACCCACCCCTACTACAATGAGCAGTTCTTC
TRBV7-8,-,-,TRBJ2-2,CASSMFANTGELFF,TGTGCCAGCAGCATGTTCGCGAACACCGGGGAGCTGTTTTTT
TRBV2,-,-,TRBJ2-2,CASSVQGSGELFF,TGTGCCAGCAGTGTACAGGGAAGCGGGGAGCTGTTTTTT
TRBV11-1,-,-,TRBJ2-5,CASSLLRSASSQETQYF,TGTGCCAGCAGCCTACTCCGCTCCGCTAGCAGCCAAGAGACCCAGTACTTC
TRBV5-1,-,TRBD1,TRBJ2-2,CASSLRGQEPTGELFF,TGCGCCAGCAGCTTACGGGGACAGGAACCCACCGGGGAGCTGTTTTTT
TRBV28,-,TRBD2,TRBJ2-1,CASSLLAGGSYNEQFF,TGTGCCAGCAGTTTATTAGCGGGAGGGTCCTACAATGAGCAGTTCTTC
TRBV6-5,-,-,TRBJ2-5,CASSYSNGPTGTQYF,TGTGCCAGCAGTTACTCGAACGGGCCTACAGGGACCCAGTACTTC
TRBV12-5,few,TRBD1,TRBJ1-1,CASGGRGTEAFF,TGTGCTAGTGGCGGCAGGGGGACTGAAGCTTTCTTT
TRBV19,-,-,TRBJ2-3,CATTLGATDTQYF,TGTGCCACCACCTTGGGGGCAACAGATACGCAGTATTTT
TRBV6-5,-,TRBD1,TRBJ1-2,CASSRQGPYGYTF,TGTGCCAGCAGTCGACAGGGTCCCTATGGCTACACCTTC
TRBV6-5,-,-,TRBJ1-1,CATATGGNTEAFF,TGTGCCACCGCGACCGGGGGGAACACTGAAGCTTTCTTT
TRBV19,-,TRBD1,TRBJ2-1,CASSIRDRGNEQFF,TGTGCCAGTAGTATAAGGGACAGGGGCAATGAGCAGTTCTTC
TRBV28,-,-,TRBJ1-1,CASSLYPNTEAFF,TGTGCCAGCAGTTTGTATCCGAACACTGAAGCTTTCTTT
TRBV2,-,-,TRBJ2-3,CASSTSDTQYF,TGTGCCAGCAGCACATCCGATACGCAGTATTTT
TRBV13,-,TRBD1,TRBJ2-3,CASSRGTGGGTDTQYF,TGTGCCAGCAGCCGTGGGACAGGGGGCGGCACAGATACGCAGTATTTT
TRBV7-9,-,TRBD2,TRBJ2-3,CASTHTSGGFSTDTQYF,TGTGCCAGCACACATACTAGCGGGGGGTTTAGCACAGATACGCAGTATTTT
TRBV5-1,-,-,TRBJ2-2,CASSLAGELFF,TGCGCCAGCAGCCTTGCCGGGGAGCTGTTTTTT
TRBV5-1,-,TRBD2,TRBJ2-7,CASSLVAGDSEQYF,TGCGCCAGCAGCTTGGTGGCGGGAGATAGCGAGCAGTACTTC
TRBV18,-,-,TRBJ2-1,CASSPQAQGMGNEQFF,TGTGCCAGCTCACCCCAGGCGCAGGGGATGGGCAATGAGCAGTTCTTC
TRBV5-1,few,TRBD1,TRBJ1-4,CASSLTGGGEKLFF,TGCGCCAGCAGTCTTACAGGGGGTGGGGAAAAACTGTTTTTT
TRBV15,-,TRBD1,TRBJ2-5,CATSKTQGGKTQYF,TGTGCCACCAGCAAAACACAGGGGGGAAAGACCCAGTACTTC
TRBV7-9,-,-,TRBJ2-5,CASSSQTWLETQYF,TGTGCCAGCAGCTCCCAGACTTGGCTGGAGACCCAGTACTTC
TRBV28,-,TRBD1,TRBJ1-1,CASTLGATLAQGATGTEAFF,TGTGCCAGCACCTTAGGAGCGACTTTGGCACAGGGGGCAACGGGCACTGAAGCTTTCTTT
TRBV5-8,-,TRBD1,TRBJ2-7,CASSPRQGRTYEQYF,TGTGCCAGCAGCCCAAGACAGGGTCGGACCTACGAGCAGTACTTC
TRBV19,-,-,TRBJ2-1,CASSPRLEANEQFF,TGTGCCAGTAGTCCAAGACTAGAGGCTAATGAGCAGTTCTTC
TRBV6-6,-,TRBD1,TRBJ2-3,CASSQKQGAGTDTQYF,TGTGCCAGCAGTCAGAAACAGGGGGCCGGCACAGATACGCAGTATTTT
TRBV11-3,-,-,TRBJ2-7,CASSLDGGLRTYEQYF,TGTGCCAGCAGCCTAGATGGGGGGTTACGGACCTACGAGCAGTACTTC
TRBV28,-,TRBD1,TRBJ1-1,CASTSGTGETEAFF,TGTGCCAGCACCTCCGGGACAGGGGAGACTGAAGCTTTCTTT
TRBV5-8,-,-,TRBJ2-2,CASSREGGGELFF,TGTGCCAGCAGCCGTGAGGGAGGAGGGGAGCTGTTTTTT
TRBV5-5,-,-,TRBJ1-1,CASSFTARGSTEAFF,TGTGCCAGCAGCTTCACGGCACGGGGTAGCACTGAAGCTTTCTTT
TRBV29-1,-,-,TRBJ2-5,CSVGIRGETQYF,TGCAGCGTTGGTATCAGGGGAGAGACCCAGTACTTC
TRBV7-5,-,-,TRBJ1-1,CVRSPRGRMNTEAFF,TGTGTCAGAAGCCCAAGAGGGCGTATGAACACTGAAGCTTTCTTT
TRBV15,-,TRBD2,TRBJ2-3,CATSIRGDDTDTQYF,TGTGCCACCAGCATCCGGGGGGACGACACAGATACGCAGTATTTT
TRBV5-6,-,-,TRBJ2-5,CASSLTGFRETQYF,TGTGCCAGCAGCTTAACAGGGTTTCGAGAGACCCAGTACTTC
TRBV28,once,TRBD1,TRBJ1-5,CASSFGTGYQPQHF,TGTGCCAGCAGTTTTGGGACAGGGTATCAGCCCCAGCATTTT
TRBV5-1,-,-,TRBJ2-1,CASRLGSGDEQFF,TGCGCCAGCAGACTTGGGTCGGGGGATGAGCAGTTCTTC
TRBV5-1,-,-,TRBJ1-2,CASSLSGALSYGYTF,TGCGCCAGCAGCTTGAGCGGTGCACTGAGCTATGGCTACACCTTC
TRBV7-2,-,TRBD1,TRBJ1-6,CASSLRQGNSPLHF,TGTGCCAGCAGCCTACGACAGGGGAATTCACCCCTCCACTTT
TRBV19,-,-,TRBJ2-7,CASSIVGTYSYEQYF,TGTGCCAGTAGTATAGTTGGGACATACTCCTACGAGCAGTACTTC
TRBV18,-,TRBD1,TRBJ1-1,CASSPTRDSLNTEAFF,TGTGCCAGCTCACCTACTCGGGACAGCCTGAACACTGAAGCTTTCTTT
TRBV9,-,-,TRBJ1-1,CASSVGGGMNTEAFF,TGTGCCAGCAGCGTAGGGGGGGGGATGAACACTGAAGCTTTCTTT
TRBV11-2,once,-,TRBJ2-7,CASSHYEQYF,TGTGCCAGCAGTCACTACGAGCAGTACTTC
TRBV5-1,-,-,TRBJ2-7,CASTDAGGYEQYF,TGCGCCAGCACGGATGCGGGCGGGTACGAGCAGTACTTC
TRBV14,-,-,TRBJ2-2,CASSQDSAVGQLFF,TGTGCCAGCAGCCAAGATTCGGCTGTTGGGCAGCTGTTTTTT
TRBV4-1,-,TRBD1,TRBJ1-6,CASSQDRYNSPLHF,TGTGCCAGCAGCCAGGACAGGTATAATTCACCCCTCCACTTT
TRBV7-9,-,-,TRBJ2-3,CSSGGPLGTQYF,TGTTCCAGCGGAGGACCCCTCGGTACGCAGTATTTT
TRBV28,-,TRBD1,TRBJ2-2,CASSLWMVRGRTGELFF,TGTGCCAGCAGTTTATGGATGGTCAGGGGGCGAACCGGGGAGCTGTTTTTT
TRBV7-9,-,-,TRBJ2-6,CASSFGGSPLSGANVLTF,TGTGCCAGCAGCTTTGGAGGCTCCCCTCTCTCTGGGGCCAACGTCCTGACTTTC
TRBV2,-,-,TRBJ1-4,CASLRDIGEKLFF,TGTGCCAGCCTCCGGGACATCGGTGAAAAACTGTTTTTT
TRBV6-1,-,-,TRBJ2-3,CASSEGKWGGDTQYF,TGTGCCAGCAGTGAGGGGAAATGGGGAGGCGATACGCAGTATTTT
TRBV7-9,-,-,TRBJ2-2,CASSDGAGETGELFF,TGTGCCAGCTCAGATGGGGCAGGGGAAACCGGGGAGCTGTTTTTT
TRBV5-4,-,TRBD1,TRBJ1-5,CASSSGGGDQPQHF,TGTGCCAGCAGCTCAGGGGGCGGCGATCAGCCCCAGCATTTT
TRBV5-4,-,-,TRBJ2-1,CASSTSDSEQFF,TGTGCCAGCAGCACCTCGGACAGCGAGCAGTTCTTC
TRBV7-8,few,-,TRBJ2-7,CASSSDLNYEQYF,TGTGCCAGCAGCTCAGATTTAAACTACGAGCAGTACTTC
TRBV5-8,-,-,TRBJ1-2,CASSSLQLPSNYGYTF,TGTGCCAGCAGCTCGTTACAGCTGCCGTCCAACTATGGCTACACCTTC
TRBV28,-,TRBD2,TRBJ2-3,CASSSPSGDELNTQYF,TGTGCCAGCAGCTCGCCTAGCGGAGACGAACTCAATACGCAGTATTTT